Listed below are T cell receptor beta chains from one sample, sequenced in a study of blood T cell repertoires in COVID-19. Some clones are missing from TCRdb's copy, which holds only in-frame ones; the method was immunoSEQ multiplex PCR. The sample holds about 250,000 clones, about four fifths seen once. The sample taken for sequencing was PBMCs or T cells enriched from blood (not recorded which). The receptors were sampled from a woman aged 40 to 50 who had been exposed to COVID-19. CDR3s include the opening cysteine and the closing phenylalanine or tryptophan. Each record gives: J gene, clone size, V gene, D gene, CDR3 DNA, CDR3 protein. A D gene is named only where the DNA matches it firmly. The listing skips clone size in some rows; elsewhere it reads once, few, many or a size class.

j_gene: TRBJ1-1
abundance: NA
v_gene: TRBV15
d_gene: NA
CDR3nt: TGTGCCTCGCGTTTCGAATCGAACACTGAAGCTTTCTTT
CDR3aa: CASRFESNTEAFF

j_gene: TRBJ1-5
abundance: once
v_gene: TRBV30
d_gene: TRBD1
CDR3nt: TGTGCCTTCAGACAGGGGGTGAGGAGCAATCAGCCCCAGCATTTT
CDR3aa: CAFRQGVRSNQPQHF

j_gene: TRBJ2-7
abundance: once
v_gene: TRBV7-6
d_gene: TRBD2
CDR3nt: TGTGCCAGCAGCCCAGATAGGAGCGGGGACGGCGAGCAGTACTTC
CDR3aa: CASSPDRSGDGEQYF

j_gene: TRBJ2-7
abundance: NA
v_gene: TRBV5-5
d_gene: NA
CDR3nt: TGTGCCAGCAGCCCGTATTTAGCCCTAGCCTACGAGCAGTACTTC
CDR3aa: CASSPYLALAYEQYF

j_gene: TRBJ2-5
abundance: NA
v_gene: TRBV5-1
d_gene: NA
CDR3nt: TGCGCCAGCAGCCTCAGGCCCGAAGAGACCCAGTACTTC
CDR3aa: CASSLRPEETQYF

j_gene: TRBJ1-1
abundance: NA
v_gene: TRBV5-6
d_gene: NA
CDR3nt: TGTGCCAGCAGCACCCCCCGGGGGGTTGGCACTGAAGCTTTCTTT
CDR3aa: CASSTPRGVGTEAFF

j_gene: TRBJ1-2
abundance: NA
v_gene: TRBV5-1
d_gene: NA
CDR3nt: TGCGCCAGCACCGTGGAACCGGGGAGCTATGGCTACACCTTC
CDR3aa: CASTVEPGSYGYTF

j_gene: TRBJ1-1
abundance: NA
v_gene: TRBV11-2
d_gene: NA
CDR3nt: TGTGCCAGCAGCGAAAGTGTGACAGCGAGGACTGAAGCTTTCTTT
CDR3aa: CASSESVTARTEAFF

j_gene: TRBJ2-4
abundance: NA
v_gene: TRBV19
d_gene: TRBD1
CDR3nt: TGTGCCAGTAGTACTCGACAGGGTTGGGACATTCAGTACTTC
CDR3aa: CASSTRQGWDIQYF

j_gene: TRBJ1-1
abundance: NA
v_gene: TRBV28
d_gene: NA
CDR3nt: TGTGCCAGCAGCGAGCAGGTTCAACCCGGAGGAGCTTTCTTT
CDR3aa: CASSEQVQPGGAFF

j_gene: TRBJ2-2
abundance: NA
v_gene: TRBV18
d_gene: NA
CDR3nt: TGTGCCAGCTCACCGGGGGGGACATTGAACACCGGGGAGCTGTTTTTT
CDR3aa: CASSPGGTLNTGELFF

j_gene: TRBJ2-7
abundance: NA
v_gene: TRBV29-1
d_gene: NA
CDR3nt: TGCAGCGTTGTAGGGGCGGTAGGGAACGAGCAGTACTTC
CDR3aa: CSVVGAVGNEQYF

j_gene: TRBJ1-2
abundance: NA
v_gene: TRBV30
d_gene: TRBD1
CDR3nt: TGTGCCTGTCAGGACAGGGTTTTTGCCAATGGCTACACCTTC
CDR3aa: CACQDRVFANGYTF

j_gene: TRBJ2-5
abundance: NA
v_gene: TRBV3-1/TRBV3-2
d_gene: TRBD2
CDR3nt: TGTGCCAGCAGCTTAAGCGGGGGGGCGGAGACCCAGTACTTC
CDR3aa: CASSLSGGAETQYF

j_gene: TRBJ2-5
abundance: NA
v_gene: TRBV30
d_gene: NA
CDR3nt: TGTGCCTGGAGTGCAGGGTGGGAGACCCAGTACTTC
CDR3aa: CAWSAGWETQYF

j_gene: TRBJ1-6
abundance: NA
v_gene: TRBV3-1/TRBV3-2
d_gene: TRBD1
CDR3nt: TGTGCCAGCAGCCTTAGGACAGGGCAACCCCTCCACTTT
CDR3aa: CASSLRTGQPLHF

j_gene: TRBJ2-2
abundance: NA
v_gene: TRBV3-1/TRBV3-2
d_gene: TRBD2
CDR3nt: TGTGCCAGCAGCCAAGCGGGGGAGGGGAAGACCGGGGAGCTGTTTTTT
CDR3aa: CASSQAGEGKTGELFF

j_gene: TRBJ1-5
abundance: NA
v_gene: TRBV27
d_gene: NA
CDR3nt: TGTGCCAGCAGTTTACAAATCGGGCAGCCCCAGCATTTT
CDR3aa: CASSLQIGQPQHF

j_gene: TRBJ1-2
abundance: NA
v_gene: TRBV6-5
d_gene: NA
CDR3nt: TGTGCCAGCAGTTTAAGTCCAGCTAACTATGGCTACACCTTC
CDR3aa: CASSLSPANYGYTF

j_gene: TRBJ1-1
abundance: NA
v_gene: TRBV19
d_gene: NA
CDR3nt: TGTGCCAGTAGTGTGCAGGGAATGTTGGGTGAAGCTTTCTTT
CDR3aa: CASSVQGMLGEAFF

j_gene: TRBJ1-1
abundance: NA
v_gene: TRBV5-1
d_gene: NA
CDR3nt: TGCGCCAGCAGCCCCGGACAGAACACTGAAGCTTTCTTT
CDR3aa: CASSPGQNTEAFF

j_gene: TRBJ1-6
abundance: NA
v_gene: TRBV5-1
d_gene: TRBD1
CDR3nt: TGCGCCAGCAGCCTTAGACAGGGGTCAAATTCACCCCTCCACTTT
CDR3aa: CASSLRQGSNSPLHF

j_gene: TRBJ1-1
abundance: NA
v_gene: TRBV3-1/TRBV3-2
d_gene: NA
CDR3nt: TGTGCCAGCAGCGCCGCAGGGGACACTGAAGCTTTCTTT
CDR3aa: CASSAAGDTEAFF

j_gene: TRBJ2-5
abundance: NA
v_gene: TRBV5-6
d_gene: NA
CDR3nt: TGTGCCAGCAGCCTCCCAATGGGAGGAGAGACCCAGTACTTC
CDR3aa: CASSLPMGGETQYF

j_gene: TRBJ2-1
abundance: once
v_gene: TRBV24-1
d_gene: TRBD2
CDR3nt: TGTGCCACCAGTGATTTCGCTAGCGGGGGGCTCGGGGTGGATGAGCAGTTCTTC
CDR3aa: CATSDFASGGLGVDEQFF

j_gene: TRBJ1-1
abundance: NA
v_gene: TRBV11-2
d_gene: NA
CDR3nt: TGTGCCAGCAGCTCAACGACAGTACTGAACACTGAAGCTTTCTTT
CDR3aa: CASSSTTVLNTEAFF

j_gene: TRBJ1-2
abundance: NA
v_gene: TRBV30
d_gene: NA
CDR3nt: TGTGCCTGGAGTCCTGGGGGGAACTATGGCTACACCTTC
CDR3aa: CAWSPGGNYGYTF

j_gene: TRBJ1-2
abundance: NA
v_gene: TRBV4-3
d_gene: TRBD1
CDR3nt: TGCGCCAGCAGCCAAGAGGGACAGGGGGCCTCTGGCTACACCTTC
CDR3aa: CASSQEGQGASGYTF

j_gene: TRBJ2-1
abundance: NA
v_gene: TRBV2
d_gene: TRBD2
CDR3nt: TGTGCCAGCAGTGACCGGGGGGGCCCCTACAATGAGCAGTTCTTC
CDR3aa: CASSDRGGPYNEQFF

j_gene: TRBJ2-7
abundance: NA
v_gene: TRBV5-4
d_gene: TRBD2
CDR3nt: TGTGCCAGCAGCTTGGTGGCGGGGGGCACCGAGCAGTACTTC
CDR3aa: CASSLVAGGTEQYF

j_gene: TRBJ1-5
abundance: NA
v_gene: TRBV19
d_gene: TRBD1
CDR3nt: TGTGCCAGTAGTATGGACAGGTATTATAGCAATCAGCCCCAGCATTTT
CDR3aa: CASSMDRYYSNQPQHF

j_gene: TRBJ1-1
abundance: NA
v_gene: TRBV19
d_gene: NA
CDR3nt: TGTGCCAGTAGTATCTGGGGGACTAGCTCTGAAGCTTTCTTT
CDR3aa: CASSIWGTSSEAFF

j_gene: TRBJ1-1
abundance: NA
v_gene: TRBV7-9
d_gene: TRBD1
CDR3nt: TGTGCCAGCAGCTGGGGACAGACTAACACTGAAGCTTTCTTT
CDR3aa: CASSWGQTNTEAFF

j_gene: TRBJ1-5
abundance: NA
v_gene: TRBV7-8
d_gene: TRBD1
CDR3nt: TGTGCCAGCACCCGGGGGACAGCAGGCAATCAGCCCCAGCATTTT
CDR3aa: CASTRGTAGNQPQHF

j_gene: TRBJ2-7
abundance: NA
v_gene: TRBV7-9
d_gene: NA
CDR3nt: TGTGCCAGCAGCCCCGGGGGGGACAGGGCGTACGAGCAGTACTTC
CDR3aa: CASSPGGDRAYEQYF

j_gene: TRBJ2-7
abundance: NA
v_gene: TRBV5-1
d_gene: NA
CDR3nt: TGCGCCAGCAGCTTGGTTCCCCAGAGGACCTACGAGCAGTACTTC
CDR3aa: CASSLVPQRTYEQYF

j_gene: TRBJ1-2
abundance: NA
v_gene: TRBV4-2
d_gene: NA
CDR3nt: TGTGCCAGCAGCCAAGATTTGCGATCTACCTATGGCTACACCTTC
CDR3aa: CASSQDLRSTYGYTF

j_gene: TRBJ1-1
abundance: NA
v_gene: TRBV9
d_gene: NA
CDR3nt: TGTGCCAGCAGCGTAGTTCCCGGAGCGAACACTGAAGCTTTCTTT
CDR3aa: CASSVVPGANTEAFF

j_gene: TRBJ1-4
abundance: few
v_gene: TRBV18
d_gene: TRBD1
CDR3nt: TGTGCCAGCTCACCGCGGAGGACAGGGGGCTTTGCAACTAATGAAAAACTGTTTTTT
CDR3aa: CASSPRRTGGFATNEKLFF

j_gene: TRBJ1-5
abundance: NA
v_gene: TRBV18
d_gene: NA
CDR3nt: TGTGCCAGCTCACCAATCGGGGGGTCGGGCAATCAGCCCCAGCATTTT
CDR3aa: CASSPIGGSGNQPQHF

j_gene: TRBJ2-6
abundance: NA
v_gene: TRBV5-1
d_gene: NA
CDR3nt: TGCGCCAGCAGCTTGGGAGGGAGCACTGGGGCCAACGTCCTGACTTTC
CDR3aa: CASSLGGSTGANVLTF

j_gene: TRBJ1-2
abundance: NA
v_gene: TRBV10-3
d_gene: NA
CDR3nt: TGTGCCATAAGGCCCAATGAGGGCAGGGGCCCCTATGGCTACACCTTC
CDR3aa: CAIRPNEGRGPYGYTF

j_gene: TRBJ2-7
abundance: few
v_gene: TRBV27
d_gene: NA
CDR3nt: TGTGCCAGCAGCCAACGCCCTCCCTGGACAGCTAGTTTCTACGAGCAGTACTTC
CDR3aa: CASSQRPPWTASFYEQYF

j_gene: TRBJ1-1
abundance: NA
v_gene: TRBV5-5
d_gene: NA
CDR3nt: TGTGCCAGCATCGAGGGACTGACGAACACTGAAGCTTTCTTT
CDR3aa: CASIEGLTNTEAFF

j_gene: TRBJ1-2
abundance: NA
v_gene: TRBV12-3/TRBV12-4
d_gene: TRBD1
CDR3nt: TGTGCCAGCAGTTCGACAGGGGGCTATGGCTACACCTTC
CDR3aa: CASSSTGGYGYTF

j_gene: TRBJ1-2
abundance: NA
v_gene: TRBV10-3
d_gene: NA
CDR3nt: TGTGCCATTATGGAGATCGACCCCCGAAACTATGGCTACACCTTC
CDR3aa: CAIMEIDPRNYGYTF

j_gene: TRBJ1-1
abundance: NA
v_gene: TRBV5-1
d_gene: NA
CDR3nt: TGCGCCAGCAGCCCCGGCGGGGTACCGAACACTGAAGCTTTCTTT
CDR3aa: CASSPGGVPNTEAFF

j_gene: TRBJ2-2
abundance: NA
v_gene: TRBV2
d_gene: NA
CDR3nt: TGTGCCAGCAGAGATACCAGGGCTCCCGGGGAGCTGTTTTTT
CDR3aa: CASRDTRAPGELFF